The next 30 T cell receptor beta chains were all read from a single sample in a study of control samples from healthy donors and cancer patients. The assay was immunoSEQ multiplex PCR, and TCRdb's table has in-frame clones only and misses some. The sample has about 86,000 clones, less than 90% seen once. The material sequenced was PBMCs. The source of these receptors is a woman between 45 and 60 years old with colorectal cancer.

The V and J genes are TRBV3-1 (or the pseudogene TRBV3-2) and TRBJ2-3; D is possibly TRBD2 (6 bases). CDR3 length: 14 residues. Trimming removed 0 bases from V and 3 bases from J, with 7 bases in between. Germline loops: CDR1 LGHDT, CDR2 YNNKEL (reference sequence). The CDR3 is CASSQEGGTDTQYF. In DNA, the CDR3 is TGTGCCAGCAGCCAAGAAGGAGGGACAGATACGCAGTATTTT.

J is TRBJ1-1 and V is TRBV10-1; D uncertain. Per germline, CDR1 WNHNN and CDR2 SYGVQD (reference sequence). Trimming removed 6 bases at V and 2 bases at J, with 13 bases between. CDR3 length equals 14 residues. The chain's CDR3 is CASSVRGSNTEAFF. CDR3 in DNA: TGCGCCAGCAGCGTCAGAGGGTCCAACACTGAAGCTTTCTTT.

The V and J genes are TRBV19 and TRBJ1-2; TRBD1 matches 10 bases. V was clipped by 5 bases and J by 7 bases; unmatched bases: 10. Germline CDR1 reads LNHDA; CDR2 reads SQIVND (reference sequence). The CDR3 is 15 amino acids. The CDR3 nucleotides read TGTGCCAGTAGTCTGGGGACAGGGGAACTGATTGGCTACACCTTC. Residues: CASSLGTGELIGYTF.

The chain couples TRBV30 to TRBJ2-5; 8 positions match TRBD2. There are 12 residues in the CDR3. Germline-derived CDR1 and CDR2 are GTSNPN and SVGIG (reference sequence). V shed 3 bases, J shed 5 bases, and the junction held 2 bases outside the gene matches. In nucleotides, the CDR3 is TGTGCCTGGAGCGGGGGGGCGGAGACCCAGTACTTC. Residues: CAWSGGAETQYF.

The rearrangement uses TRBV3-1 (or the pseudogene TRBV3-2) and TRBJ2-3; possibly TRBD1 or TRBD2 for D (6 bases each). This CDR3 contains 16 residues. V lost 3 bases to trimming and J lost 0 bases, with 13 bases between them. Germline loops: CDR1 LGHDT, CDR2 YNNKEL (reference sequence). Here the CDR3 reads CASSHAWGASTDTQYF. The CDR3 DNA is TGTGCCAGCAGCCACGCCTGGGGGGCTAGCACAGATACGCAGTATTTT.

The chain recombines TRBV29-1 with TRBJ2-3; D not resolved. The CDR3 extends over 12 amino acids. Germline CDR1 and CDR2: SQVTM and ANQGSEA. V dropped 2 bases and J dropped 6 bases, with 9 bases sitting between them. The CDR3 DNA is TGCAGCGTTGAAAAGCTAGTGGATACGCAGTATTTT. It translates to CSVEKLVDTQYF.

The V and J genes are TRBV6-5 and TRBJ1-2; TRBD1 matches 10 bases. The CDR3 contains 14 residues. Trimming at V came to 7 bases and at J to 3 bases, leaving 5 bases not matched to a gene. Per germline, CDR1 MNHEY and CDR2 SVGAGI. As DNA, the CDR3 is TGTGCCAGCACCCGGGACAGGGGAGACTATGGCTACACCTTC. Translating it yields CASTRDRGDYGYTF.

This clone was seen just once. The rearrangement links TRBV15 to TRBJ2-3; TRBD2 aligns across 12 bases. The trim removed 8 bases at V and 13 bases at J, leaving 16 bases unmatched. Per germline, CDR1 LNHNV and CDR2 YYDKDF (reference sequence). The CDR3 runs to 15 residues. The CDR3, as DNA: TGTGCCACCGGGTCTGGGGGGACTAGCGGGTTCCAGAAGTATTTT. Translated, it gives CATGSGGTSGFQKYF. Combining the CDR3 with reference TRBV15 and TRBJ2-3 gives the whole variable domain DAMVIQNPRYQVTQFGKPVTLSCSQTLNHNVMYWYQQKSSQAPKLLFHYYDKDFNNEADTPDNFQSRRPNTSFCFLDIRSPGLGDTAMYLCATGSGGTSGFQKYFGPGTRLTVL.

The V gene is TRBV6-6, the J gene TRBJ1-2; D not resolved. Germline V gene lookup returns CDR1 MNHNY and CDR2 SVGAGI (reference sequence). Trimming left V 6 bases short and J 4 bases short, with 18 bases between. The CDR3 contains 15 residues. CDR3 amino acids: CASRSSGEPSYGYTF. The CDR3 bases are TGTGCCAGCAGATCCTCAGGAGAACCTTCCTATGGCTACACCTTC.

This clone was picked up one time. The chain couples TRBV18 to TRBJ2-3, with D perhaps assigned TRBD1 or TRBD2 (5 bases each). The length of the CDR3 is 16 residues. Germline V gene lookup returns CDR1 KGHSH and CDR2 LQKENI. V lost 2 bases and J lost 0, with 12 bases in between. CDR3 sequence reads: CASSPAGTLSTDTQYF. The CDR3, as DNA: TGTGCCAGCTCACCAGCCGGGACGCTAAGCACAGATACGCAGTATTTT.

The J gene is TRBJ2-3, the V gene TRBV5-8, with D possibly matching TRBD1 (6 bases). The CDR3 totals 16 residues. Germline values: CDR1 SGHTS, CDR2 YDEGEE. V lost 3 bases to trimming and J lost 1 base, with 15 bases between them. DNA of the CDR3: TGTGCCAGCAGCTCAGGGGAAAGGGACGGCACAGATACGCAGTATTTT. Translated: CASSSGERDGTDTQYF.

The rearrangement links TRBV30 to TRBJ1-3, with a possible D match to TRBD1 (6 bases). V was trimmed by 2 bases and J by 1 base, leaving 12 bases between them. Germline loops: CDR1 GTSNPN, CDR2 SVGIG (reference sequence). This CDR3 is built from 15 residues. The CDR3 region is CAWSRGTDSGNTIYF. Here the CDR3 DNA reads TGTGCCTGGAGTAGGGGGACCGATTCTGGAAACACCATATATTTT.

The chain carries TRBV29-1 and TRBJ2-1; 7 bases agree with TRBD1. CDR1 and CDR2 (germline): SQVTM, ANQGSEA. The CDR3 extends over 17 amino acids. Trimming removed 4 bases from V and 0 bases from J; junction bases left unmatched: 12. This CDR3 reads CSVALRQGPSSYNEQFF. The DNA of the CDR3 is TGCAGCGTTGCTCTTAGACAGGGCCCTAGCTCCTACAATGAGCAGTTCTTC.

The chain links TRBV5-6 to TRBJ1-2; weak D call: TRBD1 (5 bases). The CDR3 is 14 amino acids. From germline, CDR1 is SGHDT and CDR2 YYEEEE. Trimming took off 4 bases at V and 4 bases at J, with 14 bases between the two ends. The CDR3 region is CASSLGTVLYGYTF. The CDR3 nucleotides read TGTGCCAGCAGCCTAGGGACCGTCCTCTATGGCTACACCTTC. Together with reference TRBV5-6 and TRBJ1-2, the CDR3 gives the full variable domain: DAGVTQSPTHLIKTRGQQVTLRCSPKSGHDTVSWYQQALGQGPQFIFQYYEEEERQRGNFPDRFSGHQFPNYSSELNVNALLLGDSALYLCASSLGTVLYGYTFGSGTRLTVV.

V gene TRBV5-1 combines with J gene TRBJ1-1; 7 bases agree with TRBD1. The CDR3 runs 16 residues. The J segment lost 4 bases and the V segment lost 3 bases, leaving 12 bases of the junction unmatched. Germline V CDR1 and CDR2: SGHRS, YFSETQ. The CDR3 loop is CASSSSRRQGSTEAFF. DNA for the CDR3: TGCGCCAGCAGCTCGAGTCGCCGACAGGGAAGCACTGAAGCTTTCTTT.

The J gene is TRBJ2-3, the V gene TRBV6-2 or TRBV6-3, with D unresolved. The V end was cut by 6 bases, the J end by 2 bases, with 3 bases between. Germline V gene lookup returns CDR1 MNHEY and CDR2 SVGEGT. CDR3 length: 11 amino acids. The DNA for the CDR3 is TGTGCCAGCAGCAACACAGATACGCAGTATTTT. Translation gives CASSNTDTQYF.

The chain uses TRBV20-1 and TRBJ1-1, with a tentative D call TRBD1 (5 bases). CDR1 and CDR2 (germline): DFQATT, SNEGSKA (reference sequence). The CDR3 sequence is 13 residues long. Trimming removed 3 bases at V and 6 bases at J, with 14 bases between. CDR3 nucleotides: TGCAGTGCTAGTCGAACGATGGGGGCTGAAGCTTTCTTT. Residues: CSASRTMGAEAFF.

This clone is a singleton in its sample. CDR3: CASSPNTNYGYTF. CDR3 DNA sequence: TGTGCCAGCAGCCCGAACACTAACTATGGCTACACCTTC. This chain uses TRBV3-1 (or the pseudogene TRBV3-2) with TRBJ1-2; D ambiguous. Germline loops: CDR1 LGHDT, CDR2 YNNKEL (reference sequence). V was clipped by 4 bases and J by 0 bases, with 6 bases between them. This CDR3 contains 13 residues.

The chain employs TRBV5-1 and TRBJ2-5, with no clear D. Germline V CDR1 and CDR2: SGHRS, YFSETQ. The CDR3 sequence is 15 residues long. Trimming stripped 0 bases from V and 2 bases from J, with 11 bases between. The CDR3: CASSLGFGQQETQYF. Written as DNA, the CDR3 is TGCGCCAGCAGCTTGGGTTTTGGTCAGCAAGAGACCCAGTACTTC.

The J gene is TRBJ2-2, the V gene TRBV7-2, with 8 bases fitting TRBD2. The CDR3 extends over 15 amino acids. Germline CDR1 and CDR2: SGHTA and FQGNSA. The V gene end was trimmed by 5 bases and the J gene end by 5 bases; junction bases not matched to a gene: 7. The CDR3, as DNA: TGTGCCAGCAGCCCGCGGACTAGCTGGACCGGGGAGCTGTTTTTT. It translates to CASSPRTSWTGELFF. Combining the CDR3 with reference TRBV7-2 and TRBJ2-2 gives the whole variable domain GAGVSQSPSNKVTEKGKDVELRCDPISGHTALYWYRQSLGQGLEFLIYFQGNSAPDKSGLPSDRFSAERTGGSVSTLTIQRTQQEDSAVYLCASSPRTSWTGELFFGEGSRLTVL.

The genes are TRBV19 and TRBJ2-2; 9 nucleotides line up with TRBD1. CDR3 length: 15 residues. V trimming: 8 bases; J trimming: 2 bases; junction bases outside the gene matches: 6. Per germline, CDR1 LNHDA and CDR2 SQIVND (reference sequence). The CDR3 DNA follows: TGTGCCAGTGCCGGGACAGGGTATAACACCGGGGAGCTGTTTTTT. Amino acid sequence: CASAGTGYNTGELFF.

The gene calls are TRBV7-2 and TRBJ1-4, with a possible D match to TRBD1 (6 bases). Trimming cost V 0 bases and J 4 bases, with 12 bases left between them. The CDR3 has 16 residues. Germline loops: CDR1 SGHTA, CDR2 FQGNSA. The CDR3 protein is CASSLAQTGNNEKLFF. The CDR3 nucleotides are TGTGCCAGCAGCTTAGCCCAAACAGGGAATAATGAAAAACTGTTTTTT.

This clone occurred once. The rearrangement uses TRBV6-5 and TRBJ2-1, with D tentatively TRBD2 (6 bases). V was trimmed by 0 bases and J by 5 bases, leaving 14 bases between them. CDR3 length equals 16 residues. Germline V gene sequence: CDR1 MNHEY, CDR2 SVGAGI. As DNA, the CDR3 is TGTGCCAGCAGTTACTCGGAGGGGTCCTCTCACAATGAGCAGTTCTTC. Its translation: CASSYSEGSSHNEQFF.

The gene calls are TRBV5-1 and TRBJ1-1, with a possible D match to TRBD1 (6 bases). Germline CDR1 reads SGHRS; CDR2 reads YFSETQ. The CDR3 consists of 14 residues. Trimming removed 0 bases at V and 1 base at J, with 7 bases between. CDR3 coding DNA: TGCGCCAGCAGCTTGGCAGGGGAGAACACTGAAGCTTTCTTT. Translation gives CASSLAGENTEAFF.

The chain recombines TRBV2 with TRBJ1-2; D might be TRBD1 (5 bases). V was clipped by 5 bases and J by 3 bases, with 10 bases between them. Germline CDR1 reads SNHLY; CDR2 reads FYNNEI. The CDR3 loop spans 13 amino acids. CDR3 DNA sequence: TGTGCCAGCAGTCCGGGACCCGACTATGGCTACACCTTC. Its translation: CASSPGPDYGYTF.

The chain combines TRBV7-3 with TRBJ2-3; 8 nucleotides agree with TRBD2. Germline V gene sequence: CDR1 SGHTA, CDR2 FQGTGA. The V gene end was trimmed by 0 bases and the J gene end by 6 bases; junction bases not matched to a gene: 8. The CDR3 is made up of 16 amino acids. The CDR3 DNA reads TGTGCCAGCAGCTTAACGCACGGGGGGGCCAGCGATACGCAGTATTTT. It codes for CASSLTHGGASDTQYF.

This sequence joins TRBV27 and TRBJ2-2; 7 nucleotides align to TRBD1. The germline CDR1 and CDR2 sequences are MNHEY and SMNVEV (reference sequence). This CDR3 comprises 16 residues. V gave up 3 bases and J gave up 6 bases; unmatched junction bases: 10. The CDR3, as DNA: TGTGCCAGCAGTTTGCTACGGACAGGTGGGCCCGGGGAGCTGTTTTTT. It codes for CASSLLRTGGPGELFF.

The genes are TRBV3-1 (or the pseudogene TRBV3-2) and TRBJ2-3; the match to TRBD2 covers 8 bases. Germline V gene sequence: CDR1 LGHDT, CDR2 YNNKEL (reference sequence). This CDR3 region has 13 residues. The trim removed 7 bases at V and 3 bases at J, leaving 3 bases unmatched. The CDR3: CASKASGTDTQYF. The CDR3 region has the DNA TGTGCCAGCAAGGCTAGCGGGACAGATACGCAGTATTTT.

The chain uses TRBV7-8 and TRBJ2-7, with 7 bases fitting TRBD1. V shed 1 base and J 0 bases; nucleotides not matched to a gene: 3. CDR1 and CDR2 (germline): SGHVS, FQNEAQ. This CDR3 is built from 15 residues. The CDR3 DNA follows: TGTGCCAGCAGCTTAGAGGGGGCCCCCTCCTACGAGCAGTACGTC. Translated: CASSLEGAPSYEQYV.

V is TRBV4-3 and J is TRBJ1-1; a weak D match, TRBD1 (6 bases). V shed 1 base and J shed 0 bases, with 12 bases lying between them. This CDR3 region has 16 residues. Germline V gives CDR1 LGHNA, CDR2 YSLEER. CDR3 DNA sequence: TGCGCCAGCAGCCAAGGGGTGGGGGCCCTGAACACTGAAGCTTTCTTT. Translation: CASSQGVGALNTEAFF.